This T cell receptor (beta chain) came from a study of T-cell memory formation after mild COVID-19. TCRdb itself ran the 5' RACE reads through MiXCR, one entry per CDR3 protein. Among some 490,000 distinct CDR3 sequences listed, around a sixth were seen once. This clonotype has a count of ten or more. Trimming cost V 3 bases and J 9 bases; bases outside gene matches: 10. This CDR3 is built from 15 residues. Looked up from germline, CDR1 is SNHLY and CDR2 is FYNNEI. The clonotype was recovered from an adult woman who had mild COVID-19 (a few samples of this study predate the infection). Cell type and time point are not known. Sequencing was performed on PBMCs or a T cell subset sorted from them (not recorded which). The chain couples TRBV2 to TRBJ2-3, with 9 nucleotides matching TRBD1. CDR3 sequence reads: CASSEGQGPRRTQYF. In nucleotides, the CDR3 is TGTGCCAGCAGTGAGGGACAGGGACCGCGGCGGACGCAGTATTTT.